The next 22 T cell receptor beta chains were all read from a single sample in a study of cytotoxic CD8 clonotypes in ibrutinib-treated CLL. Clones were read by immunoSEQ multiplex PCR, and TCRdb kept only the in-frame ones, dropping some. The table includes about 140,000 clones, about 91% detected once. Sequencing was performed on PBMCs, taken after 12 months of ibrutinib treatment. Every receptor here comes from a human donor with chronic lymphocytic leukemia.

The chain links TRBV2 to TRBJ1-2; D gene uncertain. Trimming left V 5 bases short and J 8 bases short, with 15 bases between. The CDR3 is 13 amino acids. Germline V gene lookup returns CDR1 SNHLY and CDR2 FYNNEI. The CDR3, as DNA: TGTGCCAGCAGTCCCTTGGCCCGAGGCGGCTACACCTTC. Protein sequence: CASSPLARGGYTF.

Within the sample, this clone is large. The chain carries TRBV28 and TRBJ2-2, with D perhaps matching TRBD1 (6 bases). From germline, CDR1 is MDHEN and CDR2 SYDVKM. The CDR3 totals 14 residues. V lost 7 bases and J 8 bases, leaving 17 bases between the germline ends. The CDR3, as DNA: TGTGCCAGCACCACCCCCTTGGGGGCTGGGGAGCTGTTTTTT. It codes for CASTTPLGAGELFF.

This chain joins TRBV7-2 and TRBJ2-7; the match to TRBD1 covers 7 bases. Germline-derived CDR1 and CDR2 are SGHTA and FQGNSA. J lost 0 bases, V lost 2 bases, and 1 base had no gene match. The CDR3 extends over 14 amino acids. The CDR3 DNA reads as TGTGCCAGCAGCTTACGGGACAGCTCCTACGAGCAGTACTTC. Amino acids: CASSLRDSSYEQYF.

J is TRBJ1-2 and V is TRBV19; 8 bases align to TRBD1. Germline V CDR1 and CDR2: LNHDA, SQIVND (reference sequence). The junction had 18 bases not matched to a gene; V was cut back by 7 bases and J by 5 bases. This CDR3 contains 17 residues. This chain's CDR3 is CASMGTGEPFRAYGYTF. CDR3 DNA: TGTGCCAGTATGGGGACAGGTGAACCCTTCCGGGCGTATGGCTACACCTTC.

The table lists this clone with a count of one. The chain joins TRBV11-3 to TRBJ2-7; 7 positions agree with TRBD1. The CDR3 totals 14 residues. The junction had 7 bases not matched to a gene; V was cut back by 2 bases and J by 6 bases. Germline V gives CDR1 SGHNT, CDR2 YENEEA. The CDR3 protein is CASSLMRQGSEQYF. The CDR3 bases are TGTGCCAGCAGCTTAATGAGACAGGGTAGCGAGCAGTACTTC.

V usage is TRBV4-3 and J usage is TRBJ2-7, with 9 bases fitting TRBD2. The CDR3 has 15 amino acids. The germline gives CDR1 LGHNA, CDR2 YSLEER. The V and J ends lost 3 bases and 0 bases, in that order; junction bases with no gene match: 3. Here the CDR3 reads CASSQFSGGSYEQYF. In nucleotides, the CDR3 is TGCGCCAGCAGCCAGTTTAGCGGGGGCTCCTACGAGCAGTACTTC.

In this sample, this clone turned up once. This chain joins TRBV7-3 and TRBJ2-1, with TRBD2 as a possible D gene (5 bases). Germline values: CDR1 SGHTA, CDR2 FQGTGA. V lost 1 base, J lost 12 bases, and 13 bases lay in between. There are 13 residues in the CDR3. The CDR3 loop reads CASSLKAAQRQFF. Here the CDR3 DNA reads TGTGCCAGCAGCTTAAAAGCGGCTCAGAGGCAGTTCTTC.

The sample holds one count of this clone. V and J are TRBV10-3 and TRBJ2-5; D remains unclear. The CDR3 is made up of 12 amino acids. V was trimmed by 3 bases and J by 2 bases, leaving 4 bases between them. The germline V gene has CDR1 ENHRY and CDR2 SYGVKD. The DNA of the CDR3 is TGTGCCATCAGTGAATGGCAAGAGACCCAGTACTTC. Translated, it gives CAISEWQETQYF.

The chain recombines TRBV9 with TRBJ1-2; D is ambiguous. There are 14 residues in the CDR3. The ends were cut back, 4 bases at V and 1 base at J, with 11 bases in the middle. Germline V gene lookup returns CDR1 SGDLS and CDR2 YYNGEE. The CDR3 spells CASSPRTDNYGYTF. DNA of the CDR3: TGTGCCAGCAGCCCCCGGACGGATAACTATGGCTACACCTTC.

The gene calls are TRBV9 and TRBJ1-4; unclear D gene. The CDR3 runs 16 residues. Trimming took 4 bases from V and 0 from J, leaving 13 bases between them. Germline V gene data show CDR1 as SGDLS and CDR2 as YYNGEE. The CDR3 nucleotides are TGTGCCAGCAGCCCTGCTTCGGATGCAACTAATGAAAAACTGTTTTTT. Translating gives CASSPASDATNEKLFF.

As DNA, the CDR3 is TGTGCCAGCAGCCTACTACTAGCGGGTTCCTACAATGAGCAGTTCTTC. The encoded protein is CASSLLLAGSYNEQFF. The chain carries TRBV9 and TRBJ2-1; 9 nucleotides line up with TRBD2. CDR3 length: 16 residues. V was clipped by 4 bases and J by 1 base; unmatched bases: 6. Germline assignment: CDR1 SGDLS and CDR2 YYNGEE. The whole variable domain, filled in from reference TRBV9 and TRBJ2-1, reads DSGVTQTPKHLITATGQRVTLRCSPRSGDLSVYWYQQSLDQGLQFLIQYYNGEERAKGNILERFSAQQFPDLHSELNLSSLELGDSALYFCASSLLLAGSYNEQFFGPGTRLTVL.

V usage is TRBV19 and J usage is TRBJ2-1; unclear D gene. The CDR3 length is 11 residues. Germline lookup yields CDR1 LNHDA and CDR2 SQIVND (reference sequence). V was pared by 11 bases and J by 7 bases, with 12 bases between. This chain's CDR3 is CASPLGNEQFF. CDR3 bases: TGTGCCTCACCTCTGGGGAATGAGCAGTTCTTC. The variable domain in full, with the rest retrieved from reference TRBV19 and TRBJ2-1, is DGGITQSPKYLFRKEGQNVTLSCEQNLNHDAMYWYRQDPGQGLRLIYYSQIVNDFQKGDIAEGYSVSREKKESFPLTVTSAQKNPTAFYLCASPLGNEQFFGPGTRLTVL.

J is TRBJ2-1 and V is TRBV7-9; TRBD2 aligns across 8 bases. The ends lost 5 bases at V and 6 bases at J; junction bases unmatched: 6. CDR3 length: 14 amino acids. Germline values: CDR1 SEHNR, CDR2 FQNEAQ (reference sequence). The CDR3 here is CASSGTRLGNEQFF. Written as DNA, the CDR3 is TGTGCCAGCAGCGGGACTAGATTGGGCAATGAGCAGTTCTTC.

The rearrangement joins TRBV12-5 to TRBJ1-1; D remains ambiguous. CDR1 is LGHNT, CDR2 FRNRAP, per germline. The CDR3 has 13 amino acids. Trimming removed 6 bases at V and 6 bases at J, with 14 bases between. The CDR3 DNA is TGTGCTAGTGGGAACACGGTGGGCCCTGAAGCTTTCTTT. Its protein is CASGNTVGPEAFF.

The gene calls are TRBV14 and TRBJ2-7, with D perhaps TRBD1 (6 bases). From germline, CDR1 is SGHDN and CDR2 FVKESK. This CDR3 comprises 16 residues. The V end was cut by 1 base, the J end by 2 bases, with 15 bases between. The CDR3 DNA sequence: TGTGCCAGCAGCCAAGTGACAGGAAGTACCCCCTACGAGCAGTACTTC. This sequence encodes CASSQVTGSTPYEQYF.

CDR3 DNA: TGTGCCAGCAGCTTAACAGCGGGAGGCACTAGCACAGATACGCAGTATTTT. Translation: CASSLTAGGTSTDTQYF. The rearrangement uses TRBV7-3 and TRBJ2-3, with 9 bases identical to TRBD2. The CDR3 runs 17 residues. The ends lost 0 bases at V and 0 bases at J; junction bases unmatched: 4. The V gene's germline CDR1 is SGHTA and CDR2 FQGTGA. The full variable domain, rest sourced from reference TRBV7-3 and TRBJ2-3, is GAGVSQTPSNKVTEKGKYVELRCDPISGHTALYWYRQSLGQGPEFLIYFQGTGAADDSGLPNDRFFAVRPEGSVSTLKIQRTERGDSAVYLCASSLTAGGTSTDTQYFGPGTRLTVL.

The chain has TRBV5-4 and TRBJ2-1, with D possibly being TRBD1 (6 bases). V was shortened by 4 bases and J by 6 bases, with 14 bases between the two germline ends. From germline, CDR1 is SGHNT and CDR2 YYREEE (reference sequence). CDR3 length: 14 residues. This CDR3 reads CASSPSAGANEQFF. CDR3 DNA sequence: TGTGCCAGCAGCCCCTCGGCAGGGGCCAATGAGCAGTTCTTC. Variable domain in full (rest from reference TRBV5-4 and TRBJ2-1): ETGVTQSPTHLIKTRGQQVTLRCSSQSGHNTVSWYQQALGQGPQFIFQYYREEENGRGNFPPRFSGLQFPNYSSELNVNALELDDSALYLCASSPSAGANEQFFGPGTRLTVL.

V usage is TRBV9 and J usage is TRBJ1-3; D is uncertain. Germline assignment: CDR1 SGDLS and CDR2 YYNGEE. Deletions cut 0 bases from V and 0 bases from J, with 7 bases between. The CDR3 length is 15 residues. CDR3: CASSVGTVSGNTIYF. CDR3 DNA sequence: TGTGCCAGCAGCGTAGGGACGGTCTCTGGAAACACCATATATTTT.

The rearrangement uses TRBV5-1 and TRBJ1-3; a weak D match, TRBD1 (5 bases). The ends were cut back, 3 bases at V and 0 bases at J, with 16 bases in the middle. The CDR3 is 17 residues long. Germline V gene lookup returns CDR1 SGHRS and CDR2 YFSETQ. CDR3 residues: CASSSERGRSSGNTIYF. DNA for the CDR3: TGCGCCAGCAGCTCCGAAAGGGGACGGAGCTCTGGAAACACCATATATTTT.

CDR3 sequence: CSVRTSGSLETQYF. CDR3 coding DNA: TGCAGCGTAAGGACTAGCGGGAGCTTGGAGACCCAGTACTTC. The chain carries TRBV29-1 and TRBJ2-5, with TRBD2 identical over 13 bases. The CDR3 consists of 14 residues. Germline V gives CDR1 SQVTM, CDR2 ANQGSEA. V gave up 6 bases and J gave up 5 bases; unmatched junction bases: 6.

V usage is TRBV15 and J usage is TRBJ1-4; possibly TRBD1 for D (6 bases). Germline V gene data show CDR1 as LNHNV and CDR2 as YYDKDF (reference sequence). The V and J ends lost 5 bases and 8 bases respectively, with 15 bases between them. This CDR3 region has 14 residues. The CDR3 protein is CATSPGQREEKLFF. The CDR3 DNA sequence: TGTGCCACCAGCCCTGGACAGCGGGAAGAAAAACTGTTTTTT.

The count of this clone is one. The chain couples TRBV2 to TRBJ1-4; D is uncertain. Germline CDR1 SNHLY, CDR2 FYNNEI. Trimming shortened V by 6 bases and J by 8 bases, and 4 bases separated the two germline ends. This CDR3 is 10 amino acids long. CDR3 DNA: TGTGCCAGCAGAAGCGAAAAACTGTTTTTT. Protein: CASRSEKLFF. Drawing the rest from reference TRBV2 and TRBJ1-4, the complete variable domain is EPEVTQTPSHQVTQMGQEVILRCVPISNHLYFYWYRQILGQKVEFLVSFYNNEISEKSEIFDDQFSVERPDGSNFTLKIRSTKLEDSAMYFCASRSEKLFFGSGTQLSVL.